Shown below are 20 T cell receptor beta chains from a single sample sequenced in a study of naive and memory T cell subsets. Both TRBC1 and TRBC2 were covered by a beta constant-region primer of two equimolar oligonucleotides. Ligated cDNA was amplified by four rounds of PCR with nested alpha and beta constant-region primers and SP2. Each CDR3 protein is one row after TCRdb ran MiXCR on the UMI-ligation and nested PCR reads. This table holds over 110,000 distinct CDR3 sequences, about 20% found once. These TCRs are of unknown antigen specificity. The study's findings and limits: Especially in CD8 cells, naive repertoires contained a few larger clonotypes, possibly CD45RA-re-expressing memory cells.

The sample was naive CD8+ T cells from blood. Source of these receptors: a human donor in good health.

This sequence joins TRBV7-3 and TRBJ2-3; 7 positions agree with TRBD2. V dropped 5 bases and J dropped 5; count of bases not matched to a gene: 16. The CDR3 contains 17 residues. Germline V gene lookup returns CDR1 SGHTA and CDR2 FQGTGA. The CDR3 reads CASSPFLVGGPIDTQYF. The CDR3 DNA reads TGTGCCAGCAGCCCCTTTTTAGTGGGAGGGCCGATAGATACGCAGTATTTT.

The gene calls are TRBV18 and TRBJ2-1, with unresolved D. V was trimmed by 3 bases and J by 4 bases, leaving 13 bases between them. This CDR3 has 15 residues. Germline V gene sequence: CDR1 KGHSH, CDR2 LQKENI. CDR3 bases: TGTGCCAGCTCACCTCCGGTAAGCGATTACAATGAGCAGTTCTTC. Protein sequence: CASSPPVSDYNEQFF.

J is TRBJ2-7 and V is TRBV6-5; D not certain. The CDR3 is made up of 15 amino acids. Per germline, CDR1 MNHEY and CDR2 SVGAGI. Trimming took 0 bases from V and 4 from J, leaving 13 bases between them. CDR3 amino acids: CASSYSDGAGYEQYF. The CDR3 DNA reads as TGTGCCAGCAGTTACTCTGACGGTGCCGGGTACGAGCAGTACTTC.

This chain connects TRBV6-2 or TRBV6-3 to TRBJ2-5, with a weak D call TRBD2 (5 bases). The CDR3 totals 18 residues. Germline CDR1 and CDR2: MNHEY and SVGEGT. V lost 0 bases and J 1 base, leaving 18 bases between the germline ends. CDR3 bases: TGTGCCAGCAGTTACTCGTTCTCCGGGCAGACTATCCAAGAGACCCAGTACTTC. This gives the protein CASSYSFSGQTIQETQYF.

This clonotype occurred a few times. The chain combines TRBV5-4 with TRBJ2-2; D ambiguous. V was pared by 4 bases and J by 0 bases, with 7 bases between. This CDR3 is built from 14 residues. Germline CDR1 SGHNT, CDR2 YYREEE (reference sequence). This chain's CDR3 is CASSPDSNTGELFF. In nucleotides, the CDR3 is TGTGCCAGCAGCCCCGATTCGAACACCGGGGAGCTGTTTTTT.

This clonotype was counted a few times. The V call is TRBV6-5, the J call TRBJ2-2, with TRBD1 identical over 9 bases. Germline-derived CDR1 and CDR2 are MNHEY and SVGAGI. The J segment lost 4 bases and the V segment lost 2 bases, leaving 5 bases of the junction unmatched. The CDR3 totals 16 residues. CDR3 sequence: CASSYTLGQGTGELFF. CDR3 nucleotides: TGTGCCAGCAGTTACACCCTGGGACAGGGCACCGGGGAGCTGTTTTTT.

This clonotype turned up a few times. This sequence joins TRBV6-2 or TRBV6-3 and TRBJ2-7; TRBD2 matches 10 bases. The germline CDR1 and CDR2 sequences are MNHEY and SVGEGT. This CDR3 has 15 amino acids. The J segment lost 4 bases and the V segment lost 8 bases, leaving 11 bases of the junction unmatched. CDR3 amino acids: CASHGLAGEGYEQYF. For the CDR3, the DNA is TGTGCCAGCCATGGGCTAGCGGGAGAGGGGTACGAGCAGTACTTC.

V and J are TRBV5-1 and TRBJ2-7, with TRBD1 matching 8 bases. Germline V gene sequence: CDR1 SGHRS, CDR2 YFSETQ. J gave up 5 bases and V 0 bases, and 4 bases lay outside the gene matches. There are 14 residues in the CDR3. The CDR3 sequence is CASSLGQGNDEQYF. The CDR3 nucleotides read TGCGCCAGCAGCTTGGGACAGGGGAACGACGAGCAGTACTTC.

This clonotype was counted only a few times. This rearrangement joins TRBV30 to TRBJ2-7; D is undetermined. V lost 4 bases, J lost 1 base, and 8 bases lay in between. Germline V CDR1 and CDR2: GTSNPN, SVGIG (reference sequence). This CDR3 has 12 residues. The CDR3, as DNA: TGTGCCTGGACCGACAAGTCCTACGAGCAGTACTTC. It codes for CAWTDKSYEQYF.

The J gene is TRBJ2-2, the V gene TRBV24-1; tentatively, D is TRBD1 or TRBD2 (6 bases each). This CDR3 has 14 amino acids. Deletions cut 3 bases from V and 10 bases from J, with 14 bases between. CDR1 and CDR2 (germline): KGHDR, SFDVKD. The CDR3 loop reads CATSDDRWDLELFF. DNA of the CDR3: TGTGCCACCAGTGATGACAGGTGGGACTTGGAGCTGTTTTTT.

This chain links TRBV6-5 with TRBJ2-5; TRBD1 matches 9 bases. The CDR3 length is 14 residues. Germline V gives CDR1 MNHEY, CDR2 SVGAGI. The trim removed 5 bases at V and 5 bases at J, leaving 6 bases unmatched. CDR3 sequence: CASSLGQGAETQYF. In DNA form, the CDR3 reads TGTGCCAGCAGTCTGGGACAGGGTGCGGAGACCCAGTACTTC.

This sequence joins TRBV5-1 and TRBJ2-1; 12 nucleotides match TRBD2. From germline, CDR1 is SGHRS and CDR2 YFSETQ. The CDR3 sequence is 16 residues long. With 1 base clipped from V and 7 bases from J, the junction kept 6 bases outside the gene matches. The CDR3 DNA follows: TGCGCCAGCAGCTTGAGACTAGCGGGAGTGGGTAATGAGCAGTTCTTC. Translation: CASSLRLAGVGNEQFF. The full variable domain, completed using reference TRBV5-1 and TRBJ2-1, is KAGVTQTPRYLIKTRGQQVTLSCSPISGHRSVSWYQQTPGQGLQFLFEYFSETQRNKGNFPGRFSGRQFSNSRSEMNVSTLELGDSALYLCASSLRLAGVGNEQFFGPGTRLTVL.

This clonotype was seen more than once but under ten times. The CDR3 DNA sequence: TGTGCCAGCAGTACCACGGCCCTCTACGAGCAGTACTTC. Translation: CASSTTALYEQYF. The V and J genes are TRBV6-5 and TRBJ2-7; D unclear. V was trimmed by 5 bases and J by 3 bases, leaving 11 bases between them. The CDR3 runs to 13 residues. Germline-derived CDR1 and CDR2 are MNHEY and SVGAGI.

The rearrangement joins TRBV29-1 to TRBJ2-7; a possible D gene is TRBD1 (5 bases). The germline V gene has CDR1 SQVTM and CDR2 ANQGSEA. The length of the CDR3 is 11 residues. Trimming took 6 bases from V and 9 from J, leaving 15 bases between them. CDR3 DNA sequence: TGCAGCGTAACCAGGGCCATAGGGCAGTACTTC. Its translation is CSVTRAIGQYF.

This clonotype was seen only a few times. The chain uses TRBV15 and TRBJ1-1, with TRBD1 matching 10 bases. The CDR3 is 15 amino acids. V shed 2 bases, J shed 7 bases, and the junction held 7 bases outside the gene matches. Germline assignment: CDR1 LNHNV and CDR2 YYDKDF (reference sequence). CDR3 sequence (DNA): TGTGCCACCAGCAGAACCGGGACAGGGGCGGTTGAAGCTTTCTTT. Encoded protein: CATSRTGTGAVEAFF. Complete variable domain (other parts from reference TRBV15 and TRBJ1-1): DAMVIQNPRYQVTQFGKPVTLSCSQTLNHNVMYWYQQKSSQAPKLLFHYYDKDFNNEADTPDNFQSRRPNTSFCFLDIRSPGLGDTAMYLCATSRTGTGAVEAFFGQGTRLTVV.

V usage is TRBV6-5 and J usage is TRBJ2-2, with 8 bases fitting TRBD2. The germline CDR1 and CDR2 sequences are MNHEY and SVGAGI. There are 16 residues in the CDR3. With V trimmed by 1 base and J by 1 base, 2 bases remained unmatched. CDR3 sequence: CASSYYAGGNTGELFF. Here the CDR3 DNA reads TGTGCCAGCAGTTACTATGCGGGAGGGAACACCGGGGAGCTGTTTTTT.

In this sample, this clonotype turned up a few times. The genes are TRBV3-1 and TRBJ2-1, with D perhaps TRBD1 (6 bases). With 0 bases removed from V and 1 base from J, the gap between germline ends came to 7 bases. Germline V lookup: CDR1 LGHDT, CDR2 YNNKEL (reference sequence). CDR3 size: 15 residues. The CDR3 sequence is CASSQDQGSYNEQFF. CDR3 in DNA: TGTGCCAGCAGCCAAGACCAGGGGTCCTACAATGAGCAGTTCTTC.

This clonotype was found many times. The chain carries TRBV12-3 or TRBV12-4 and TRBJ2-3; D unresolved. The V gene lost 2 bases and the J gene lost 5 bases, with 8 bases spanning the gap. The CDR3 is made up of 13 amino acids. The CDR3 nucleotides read TGTGCCAGCAGTTTACCGGTGTTAGATACGCAGTATTTT. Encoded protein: CASSLPVLDTQYF.

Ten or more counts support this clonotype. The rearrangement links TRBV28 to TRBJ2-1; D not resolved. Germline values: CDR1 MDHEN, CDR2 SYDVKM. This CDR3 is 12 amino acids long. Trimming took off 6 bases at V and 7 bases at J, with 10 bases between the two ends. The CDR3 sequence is CASSYPINEQFF. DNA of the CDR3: TGTGCCAGCAGCTACCCCATTAATGAGCAGTTCTTC.

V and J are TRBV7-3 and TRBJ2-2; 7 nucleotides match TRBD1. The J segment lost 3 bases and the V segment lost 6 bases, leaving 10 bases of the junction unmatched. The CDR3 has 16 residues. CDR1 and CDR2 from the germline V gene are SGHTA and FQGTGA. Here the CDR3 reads CASSLNPTGDTGELFF. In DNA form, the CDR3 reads TGTGCCAGCAGTCTAAATCCAACAGGGGACACCGGGGAGCTGTTTTTT.